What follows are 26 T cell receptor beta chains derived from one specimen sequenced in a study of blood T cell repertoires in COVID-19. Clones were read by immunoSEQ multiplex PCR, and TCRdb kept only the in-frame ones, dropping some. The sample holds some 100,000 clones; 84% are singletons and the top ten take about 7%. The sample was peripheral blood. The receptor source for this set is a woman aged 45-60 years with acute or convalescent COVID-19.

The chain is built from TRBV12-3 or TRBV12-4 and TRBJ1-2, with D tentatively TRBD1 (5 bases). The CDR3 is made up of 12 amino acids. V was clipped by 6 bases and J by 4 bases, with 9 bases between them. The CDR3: CASRPDSYGYTF. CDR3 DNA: TGTGCCAGCAGACCCGACAGCTATGGCTACACCTTC.

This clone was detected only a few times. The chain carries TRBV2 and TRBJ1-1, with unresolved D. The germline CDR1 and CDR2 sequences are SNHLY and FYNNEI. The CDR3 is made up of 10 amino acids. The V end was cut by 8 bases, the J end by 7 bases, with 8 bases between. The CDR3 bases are TGTGCCAGCCTCCGCAGTGAAGCTTTCTTT. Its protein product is CASLRSEAFF.

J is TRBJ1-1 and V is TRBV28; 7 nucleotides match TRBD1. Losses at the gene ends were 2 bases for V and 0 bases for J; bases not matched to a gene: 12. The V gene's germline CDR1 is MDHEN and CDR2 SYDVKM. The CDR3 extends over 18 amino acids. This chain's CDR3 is CASSLARGVTGLNTEAFF. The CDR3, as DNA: TGTGCCAGCAGTTTAGCCAGGGGGGTGACAGGCCTGAACACTGAAGCTTTCTTT.

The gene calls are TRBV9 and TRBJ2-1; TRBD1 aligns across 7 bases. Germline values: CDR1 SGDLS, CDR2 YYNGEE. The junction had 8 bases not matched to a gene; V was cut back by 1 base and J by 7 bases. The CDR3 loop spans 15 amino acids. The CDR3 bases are TGTGCCAGCAGCGTATCGGGACAGACTCGTAATGAGCAGTTCTTC. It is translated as CASSVSGQTRNEQFF.

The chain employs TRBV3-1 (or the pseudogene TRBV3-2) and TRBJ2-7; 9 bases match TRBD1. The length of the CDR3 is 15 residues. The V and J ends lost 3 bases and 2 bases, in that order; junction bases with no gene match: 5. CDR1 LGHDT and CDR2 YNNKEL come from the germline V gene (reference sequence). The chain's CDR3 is CASSHTGGITYEQYF. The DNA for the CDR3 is TGTGCCAGCAGCCATACAGGGGGCATTACCTACGAGCAGTACTTC.

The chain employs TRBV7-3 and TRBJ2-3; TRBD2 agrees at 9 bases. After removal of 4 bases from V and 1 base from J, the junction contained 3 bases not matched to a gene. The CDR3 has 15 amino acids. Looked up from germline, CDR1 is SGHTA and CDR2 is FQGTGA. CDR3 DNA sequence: TGTGCCAGCAGCTCGTTAGCGGGGGGCACAGATACGCAGTATTTT. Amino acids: CASSSLAGGTDTQYF.

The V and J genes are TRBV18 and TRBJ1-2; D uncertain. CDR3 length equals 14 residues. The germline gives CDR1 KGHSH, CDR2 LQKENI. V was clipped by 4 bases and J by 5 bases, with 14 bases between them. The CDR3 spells CASSLLEAHYGYTF. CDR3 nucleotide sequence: TGTGCCAGCTCACTCCTAGAGGCCCATTATGGCTACACCTTC. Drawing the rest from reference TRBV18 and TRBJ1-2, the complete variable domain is NAGVMQNPRHLVRRRGQEARLRCSPMKGHSHVYWYRQLPEEGLKFMVYLQKENIIDESGMPKERFSAEFPKEGPSILRIQQVVRGDSAAYFCASSLLEAHYGYTFGSGTRLTVV.

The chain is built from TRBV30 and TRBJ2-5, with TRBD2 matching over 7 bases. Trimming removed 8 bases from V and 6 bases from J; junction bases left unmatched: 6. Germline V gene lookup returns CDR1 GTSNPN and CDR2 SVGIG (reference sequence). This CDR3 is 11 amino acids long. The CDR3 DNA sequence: TGTGCCCTCGGGGGGATGAAGACCCAGTACTTC. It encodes CALGGMKTQYF.

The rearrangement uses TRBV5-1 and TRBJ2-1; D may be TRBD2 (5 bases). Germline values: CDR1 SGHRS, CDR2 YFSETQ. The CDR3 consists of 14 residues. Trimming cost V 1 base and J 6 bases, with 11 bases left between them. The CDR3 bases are TGCGCCAGCAGCTTGAAGGCGGGTGGCAATGAGCAGTTCTTC. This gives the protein CASSLKAGGNEQFF. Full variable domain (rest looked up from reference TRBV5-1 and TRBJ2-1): KAGVTQTPRYLIKTRGQQVTLSCSPISGHRSVSWYQQTPGQGLQFLFEYFSETQRNKGNFPGRFSGRQFSNSRSEMNVSTLELGDSALYLCASSLKAGGNEQFFGPGTRLTVL.

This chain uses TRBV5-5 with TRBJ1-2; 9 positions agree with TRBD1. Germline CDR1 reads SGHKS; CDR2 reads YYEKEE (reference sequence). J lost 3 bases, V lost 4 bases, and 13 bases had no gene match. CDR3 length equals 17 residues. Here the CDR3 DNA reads TGTGCCAGCAGCCGTTCTAGGACAGGGGATGTTTACTATGGCTACACCTTC. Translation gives CASSRSRTGDVYYGYTF.

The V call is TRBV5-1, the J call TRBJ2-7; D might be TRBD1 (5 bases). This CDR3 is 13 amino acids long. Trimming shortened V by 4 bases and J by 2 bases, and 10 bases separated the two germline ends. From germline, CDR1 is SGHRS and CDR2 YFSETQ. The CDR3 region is CASSEAGTYEQYF. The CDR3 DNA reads TGCGCCAGCAGCGAGGCAGGGACCTACGAGCAGTACTTC.

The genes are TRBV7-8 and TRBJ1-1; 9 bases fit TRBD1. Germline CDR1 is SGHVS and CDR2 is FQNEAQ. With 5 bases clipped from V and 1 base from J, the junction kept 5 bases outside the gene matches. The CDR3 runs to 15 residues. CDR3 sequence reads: CASSPYRGRNTEAFF. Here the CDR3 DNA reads TGTGCCAGCAGCCCTTACAGGGGGCGGAACACTGAAGCTTTCTTT.

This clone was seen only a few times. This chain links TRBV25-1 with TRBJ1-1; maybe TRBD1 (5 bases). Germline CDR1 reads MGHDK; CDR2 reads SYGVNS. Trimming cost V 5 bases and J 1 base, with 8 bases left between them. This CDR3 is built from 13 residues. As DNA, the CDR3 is TGTGCCAGCAGTTTTACAGGGAACACTGAAGCTTTCTTT. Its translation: CASSFTGNTEAFF. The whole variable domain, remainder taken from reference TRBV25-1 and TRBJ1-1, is EADIYQTPRYLVIGTGKKITLECSQTMGHDKMYWYQQDPGMELHLIHYSYGVNSTEKGDLSSESTVSRIRTEHFPLTLESARPSHTSQYLCASSFTGNTEAFFGQGTRLTVV.

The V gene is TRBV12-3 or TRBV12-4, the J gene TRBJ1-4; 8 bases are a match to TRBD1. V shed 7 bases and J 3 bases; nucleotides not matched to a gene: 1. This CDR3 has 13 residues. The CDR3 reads CASKDRANEKLFF. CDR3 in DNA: TGTGCCAGCAAGGACAGGGCTAATGAAAAACTGTTTTTT.

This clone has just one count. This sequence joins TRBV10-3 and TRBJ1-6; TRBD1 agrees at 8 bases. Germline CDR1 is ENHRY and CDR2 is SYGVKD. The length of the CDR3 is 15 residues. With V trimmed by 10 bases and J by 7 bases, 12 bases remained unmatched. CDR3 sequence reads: CATLAGTGVNSPLHF. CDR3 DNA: TGTGCCACCCTCGCCGGGACAGGCGTCAATTCACCCCTCCACTTT.

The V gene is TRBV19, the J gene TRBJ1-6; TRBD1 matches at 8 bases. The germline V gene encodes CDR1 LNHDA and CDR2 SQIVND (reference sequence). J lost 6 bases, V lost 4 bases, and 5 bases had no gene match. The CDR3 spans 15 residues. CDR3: CASSTKQGVNSPLHF. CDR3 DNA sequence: TGTGCCAGTAGTACAAAACAGGGGGTTAATTCACCCCTCCACTTT. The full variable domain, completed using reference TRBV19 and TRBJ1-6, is DGGITQSPKYLFRKEGQNVTLSCEQNLNHDAMYWYRQDPGQGLRLIYYSQIVNDFQKGDIAEGYSVSREKKESFPLTVTSAQKNPTAFYLCASSTKQGVNSPLHFGNGTRLTVT.

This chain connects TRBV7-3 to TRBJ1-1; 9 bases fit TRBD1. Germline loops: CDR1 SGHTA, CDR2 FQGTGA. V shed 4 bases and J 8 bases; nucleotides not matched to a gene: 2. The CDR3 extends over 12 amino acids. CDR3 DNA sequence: TGTGCCAGCAGCTCCGGACAGGGGGAAGCTTTCTTT. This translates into CASSSGQGEAFF.

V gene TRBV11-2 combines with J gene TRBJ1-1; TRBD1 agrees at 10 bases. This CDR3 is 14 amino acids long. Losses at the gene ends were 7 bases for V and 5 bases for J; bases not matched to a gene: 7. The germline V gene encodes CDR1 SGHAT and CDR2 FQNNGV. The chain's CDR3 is CASTPDRGKTEAFF. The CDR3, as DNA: TGTGCCAGCACTCCGGACAGGGGGAAAACTGAAGCTTTCTTT.

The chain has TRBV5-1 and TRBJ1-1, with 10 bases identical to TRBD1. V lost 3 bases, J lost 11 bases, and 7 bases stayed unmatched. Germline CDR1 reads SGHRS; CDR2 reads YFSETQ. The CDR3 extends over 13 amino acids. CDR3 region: CASSSNPGQGAFF. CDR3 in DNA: TGCGCCAGCAGCTCGAACCCGGGACAGGGGGCTTTCTTT.

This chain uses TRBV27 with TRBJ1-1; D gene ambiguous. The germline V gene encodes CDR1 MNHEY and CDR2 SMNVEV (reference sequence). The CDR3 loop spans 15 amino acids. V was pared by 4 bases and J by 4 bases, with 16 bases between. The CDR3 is CASSSGYVRATEAFF. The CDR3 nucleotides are TGTGCCAGCAGTTCGGGGTATGTGAGGGCCACTGAAGCTTTCTTT.

CDR3 amino acids: CASSFYQGKYGYTF. In nucleotides, the CDR3 is TGTGCCAGCAGTTTTTATCAGGGGAAGTATGGCTACACCTTC. V gene TRBV28 combines with J gene TRBJ1-2, with D maybe TRBD1 (6 bases). This CDR3 has 14 amino acids. CDR1 and CDR2 (germline): MDHEN, SYDVKM. The ends were cut back, 3 bases at V and 5 bases at J, with 13 bases in the middle.

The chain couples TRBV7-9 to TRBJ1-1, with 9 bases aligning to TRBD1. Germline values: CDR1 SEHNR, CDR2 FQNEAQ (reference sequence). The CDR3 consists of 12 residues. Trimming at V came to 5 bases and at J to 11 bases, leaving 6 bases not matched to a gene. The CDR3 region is CASSLDRGTAFF. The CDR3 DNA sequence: TGTGCCAGCAGCCTAGACAGGGGGACGGCTTTCTTT.

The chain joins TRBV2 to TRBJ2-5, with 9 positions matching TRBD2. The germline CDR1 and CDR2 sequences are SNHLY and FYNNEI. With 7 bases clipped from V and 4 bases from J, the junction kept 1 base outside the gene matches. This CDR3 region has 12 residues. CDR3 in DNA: TGTGCCAGCATGACTAGCGGAGAGACCCAGTACTTC. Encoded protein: CASMTSGETQYF.

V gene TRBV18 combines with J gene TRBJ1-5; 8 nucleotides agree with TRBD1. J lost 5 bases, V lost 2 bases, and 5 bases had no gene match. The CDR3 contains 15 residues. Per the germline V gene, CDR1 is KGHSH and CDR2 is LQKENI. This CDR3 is CASSPGTGPYQPQHF. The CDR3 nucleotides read TGTGCCAGCTCACCAGGGACAGGACCTTATCAGCCCCAGCATTTT.

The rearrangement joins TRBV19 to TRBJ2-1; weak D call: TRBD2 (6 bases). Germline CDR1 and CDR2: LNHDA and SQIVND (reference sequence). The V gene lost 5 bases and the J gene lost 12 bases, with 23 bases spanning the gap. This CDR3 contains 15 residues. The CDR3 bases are TGTGCCAGTAGTTCGTTCGGGCCCTGGGCGCGGGGGCAGTTCTTC. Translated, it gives CASSSFGPWARGQFF.

The CDR3 DNA reads as TGTGCCAGCAGCTCGGGACAGACTGAAGCTTTCTTT. It encodes CASSSGQTEAFF. The chain has TRBV11-2 and TRBJ1-1; 7 nucleotides align to TRBD1. With V trimmed by 4 bases and J by 5 bases, 1 base remained unmatched. From germline, CDR1 is SGHAT and CDR2 FQNNGV. The CDR3 totals 12 residues.